These 3 T cell receptor beta chains were all obtained from the same sample, sequenced in a study of T cells in Graves' hyperthyroidism and ophthalmopathy. There were TCR beta CDR3 regions amplified from RNA transcripts. TCR CDR3 underwent first-round RT-PCR with the HTBI primer set. MiXCR, applied by TCRdb to the multiplex PCR reads, yields one record per CDR3 protein. The data show roughly 360,000 distinct CDR3 sequences, approximately 12% seen once. Sequencing was performed on blood. All receptors come from a man in his thirties or forties with Graves' hyperthyroidism that later progressed to Graves' ophthalmopathy.

The chain couples TRBV20-1 to TRBJ1-5, with 8 bases lining up with TRBD1. Germline V gene lookup returns CDR1 DFQATT and CDR2 SNEGSKA (reference sequence). V lost 1 base to trimming and J lost 3 bases; unmatched junction nucleotides: 5. This CDR3 has 15 residues. The chain's CDR3 is CSARGLTGDNQPQHF. The DNA for the CDR3 is TGCAGTGCTAGAGGCTTGACAGGGGACAATCAGCCCCAGCATTTT.

This clonotype has ten or more counts. The chain combines TRBV29-1 with TRBJ1-1; D call uncertain. The germline CDR1 and CDR2 sequences are SQVTM and ANQGSEA. This CDR3 is built from 13 residues. V lost 2 bases to trimming and J lost 0 bases, with 7 bases between them. For the CDR3, the DNA is TGCAGCGTTGAAAGGACGGTGAACACTGAAGCTTTCTTT. Its translation is CSVERTVNTEAFF. Filled out from reference TRBV29-1 and TRBJ1-1, the complete variable domain reads SAVISQKPSRDICQRGTSLTIQCQVDSQVTMMFWYRQQPGQSLTLIATANQGSEATYESGFVIDKFPISRPNLTFSTLTVSNMSPEDSSIYLCSVERTVNTEAFFGQGTRLTVV.

Note on this clonotype: A read error may account for a junction end that differs from germline. The chain has TRBV5-1 and TRBJ2-5, with TRBD2 matching 8 bases. From germline, CDR1 is SGHRS and CDR2 YFSETQ. The CDR3 runs to 15 residues. CDR3 in amino acids: CASSLVAGSQETQYF. The CDR3 DNA is TGTGCCAGCAGCTTGGTAGCGGGGAGTCAAGAGACCCAGTACTTC.